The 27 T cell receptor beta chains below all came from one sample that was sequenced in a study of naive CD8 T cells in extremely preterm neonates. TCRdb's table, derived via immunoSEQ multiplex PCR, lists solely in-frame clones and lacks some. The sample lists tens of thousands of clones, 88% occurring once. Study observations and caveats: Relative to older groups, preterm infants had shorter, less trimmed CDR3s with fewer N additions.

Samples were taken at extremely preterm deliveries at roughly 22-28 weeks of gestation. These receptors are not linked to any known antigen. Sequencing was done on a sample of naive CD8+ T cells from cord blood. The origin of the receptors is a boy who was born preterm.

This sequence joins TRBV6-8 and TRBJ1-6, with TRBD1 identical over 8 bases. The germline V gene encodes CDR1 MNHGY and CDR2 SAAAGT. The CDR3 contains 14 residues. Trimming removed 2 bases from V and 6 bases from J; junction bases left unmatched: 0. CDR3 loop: CASSYGQGNSPLHF. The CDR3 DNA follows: TGTGCCAGCAGTTACGGACAGGGTAATTCACCCCTCCACTTT.

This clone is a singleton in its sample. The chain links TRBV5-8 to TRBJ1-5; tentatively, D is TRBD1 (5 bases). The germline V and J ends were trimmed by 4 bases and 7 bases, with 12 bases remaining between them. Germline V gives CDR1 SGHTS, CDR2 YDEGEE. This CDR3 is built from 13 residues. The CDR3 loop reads CASSGGTLQPQHF. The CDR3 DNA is TGTGCCAGCAGCGGTGGGACTTTGCAGCCCCAGCATTTT.

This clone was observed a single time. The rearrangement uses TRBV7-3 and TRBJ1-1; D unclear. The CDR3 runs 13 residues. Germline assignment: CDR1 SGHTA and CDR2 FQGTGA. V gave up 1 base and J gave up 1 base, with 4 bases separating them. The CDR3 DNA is TGTGCCAGCAGCTTAATGCAGAACACTGAAGCTTTCTTT. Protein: CASSLMQNTEAFF. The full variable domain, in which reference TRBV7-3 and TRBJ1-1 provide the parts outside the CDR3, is GAGVSQTPSNKVTEKGKYVELRCDPISGHTALYWYRQSLGQGPEFLIYFQGTGAADDSGLPNDRFFAVRPEGSVSTLKIQRTERGDSAVYLCASSLMQNTEAFFGQGTRLTVV.

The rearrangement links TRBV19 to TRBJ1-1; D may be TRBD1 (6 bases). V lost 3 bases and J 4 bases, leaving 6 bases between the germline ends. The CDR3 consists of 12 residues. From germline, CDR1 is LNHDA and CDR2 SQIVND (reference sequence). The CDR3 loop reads CASSIRGTEAFF. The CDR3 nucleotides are TGTGCCAGTAGTATCAGGGGCACTGAAGCTTTCTTT.

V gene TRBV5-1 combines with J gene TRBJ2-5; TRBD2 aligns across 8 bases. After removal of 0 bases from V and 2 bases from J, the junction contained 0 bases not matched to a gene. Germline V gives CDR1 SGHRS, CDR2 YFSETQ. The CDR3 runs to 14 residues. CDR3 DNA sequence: TGCGCCAGCAGCTTGGCGGGGGGGCAAGAGACCCAGTACTTC. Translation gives CASSLAGGQETQYF.

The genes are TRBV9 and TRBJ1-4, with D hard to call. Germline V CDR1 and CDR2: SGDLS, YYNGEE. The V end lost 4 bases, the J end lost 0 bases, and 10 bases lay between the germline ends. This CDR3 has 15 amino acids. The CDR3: CASSLAAATNEKLFF. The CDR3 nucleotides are TGTGCCAGCAGCCTCGCGGCAGCAACTAATGAAAAACTGTTTTTT.

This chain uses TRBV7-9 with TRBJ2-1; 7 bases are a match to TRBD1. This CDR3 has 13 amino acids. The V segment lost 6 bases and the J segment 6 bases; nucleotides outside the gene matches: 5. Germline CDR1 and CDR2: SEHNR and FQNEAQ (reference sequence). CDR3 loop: CASSLHRGNEQFF. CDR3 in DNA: TGTGCCAGCAGTCTACACAGGGGCAATGAGCAGTTCTTC.

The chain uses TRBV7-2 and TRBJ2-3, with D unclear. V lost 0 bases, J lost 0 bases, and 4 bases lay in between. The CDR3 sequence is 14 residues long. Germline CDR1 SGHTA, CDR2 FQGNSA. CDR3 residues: CASSLAGSTDTQYF. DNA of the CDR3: TGTGCCAGCAGCTTAGCGGGTAGCACAGATACGCAGTATTTT.

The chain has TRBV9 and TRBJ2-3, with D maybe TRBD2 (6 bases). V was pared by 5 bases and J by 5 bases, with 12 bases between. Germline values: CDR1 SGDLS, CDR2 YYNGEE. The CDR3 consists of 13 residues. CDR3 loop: CASRGGIGDTQYF. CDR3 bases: TGTGCCAGCAGGGGGGGAATCGGAGATACGCAGTATTTT.

The CDR3 here is CASSQVASGDREQYF. DNA of the CDR3: TGCGCCAGCAGCCAAGTGGCTAGCGGGGACCGCGAGCAGTACTTC. This chain connects TRBV4-3 to TRBJ2-7, with 9 nucleotides matching TRBD2. The germline CDR1 and CDR2 sequences are LGHNA and YSLEER. CDR3 length equals 15 residues. The V segment lost 1 base and the J segment 6 bases; nucleotides outside the gene matches: 7.

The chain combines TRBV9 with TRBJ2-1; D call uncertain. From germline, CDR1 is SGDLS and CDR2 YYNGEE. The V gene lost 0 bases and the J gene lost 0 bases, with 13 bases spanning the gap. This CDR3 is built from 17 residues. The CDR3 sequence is CASSVEFRSSSYNEQFF. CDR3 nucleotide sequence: TGTGCCAGCAGCGTAGAATTTAGGTCTAGCTCCTACAATGAGCAGTTCTTC.

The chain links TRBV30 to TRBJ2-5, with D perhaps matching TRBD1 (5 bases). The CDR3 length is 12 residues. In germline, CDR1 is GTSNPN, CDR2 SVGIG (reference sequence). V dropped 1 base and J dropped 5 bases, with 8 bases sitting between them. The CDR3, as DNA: TGTGCCTGGAGTGAAGGGGTCGAGACCCAGTACTTC. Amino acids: CAWSEGVETQYF.

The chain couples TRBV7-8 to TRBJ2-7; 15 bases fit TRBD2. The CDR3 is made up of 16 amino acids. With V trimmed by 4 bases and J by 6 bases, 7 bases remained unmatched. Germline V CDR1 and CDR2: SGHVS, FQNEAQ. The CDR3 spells CASSWPGLAGGSEQYF. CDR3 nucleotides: TGTGCCAGCAGCTGGCCCGGACTAGCGGGGGGGAGCGAGCAGTACTTC.

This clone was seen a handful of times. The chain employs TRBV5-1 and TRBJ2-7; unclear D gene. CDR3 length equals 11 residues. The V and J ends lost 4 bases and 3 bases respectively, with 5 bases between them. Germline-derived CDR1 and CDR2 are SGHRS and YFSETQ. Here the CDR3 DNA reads TGCGCCAGCAGCGGCAACTACGAGCAGTACTTC. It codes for CASSGNYEQYF.

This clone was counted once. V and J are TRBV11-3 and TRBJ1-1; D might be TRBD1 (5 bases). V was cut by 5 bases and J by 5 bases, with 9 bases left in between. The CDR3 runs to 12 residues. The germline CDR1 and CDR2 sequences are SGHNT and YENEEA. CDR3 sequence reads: CASSTQGTEAFF. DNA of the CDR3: TGTGCCAGCAGCACTCAGGGTACTGAAGCTTTCTTT.

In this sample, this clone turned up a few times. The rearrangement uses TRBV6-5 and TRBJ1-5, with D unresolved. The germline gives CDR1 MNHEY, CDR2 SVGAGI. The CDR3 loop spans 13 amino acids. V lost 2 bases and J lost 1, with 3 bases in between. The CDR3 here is CASSYGSNQPQHF. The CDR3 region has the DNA TGTGCCAGCAGTTACGGGAGCAATCAGCCCCAGCATTTT.

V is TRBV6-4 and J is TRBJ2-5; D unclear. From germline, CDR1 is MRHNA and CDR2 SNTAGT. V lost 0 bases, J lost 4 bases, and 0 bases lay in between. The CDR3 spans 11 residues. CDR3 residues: CASSDSETQYF. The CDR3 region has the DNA TGTGCCAGCAGTGACTCAGAGACCCAGTACTTC.

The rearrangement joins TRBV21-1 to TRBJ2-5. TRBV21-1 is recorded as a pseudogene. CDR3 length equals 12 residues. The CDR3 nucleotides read TGTGCCAGCAGCAAAGGACAAGAGACCCAGTACTTC. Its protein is CASSKGQETQYF.

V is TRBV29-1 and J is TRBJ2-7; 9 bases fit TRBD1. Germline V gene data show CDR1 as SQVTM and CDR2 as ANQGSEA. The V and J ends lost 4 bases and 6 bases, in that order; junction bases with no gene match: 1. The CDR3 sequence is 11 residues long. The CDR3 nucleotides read TGCAGCGTTGCGACAGGGGGCGAGCAGTACTTC. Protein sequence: CSVATGGEQYF.

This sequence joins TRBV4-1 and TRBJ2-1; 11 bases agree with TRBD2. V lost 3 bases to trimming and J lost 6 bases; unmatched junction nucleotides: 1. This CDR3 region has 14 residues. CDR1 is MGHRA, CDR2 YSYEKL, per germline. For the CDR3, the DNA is TGCGCCAGCAGCCATAGCGGGGGGGCCAATGAGCAGTTCTTC. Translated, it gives CASSHSGGANEQFF.

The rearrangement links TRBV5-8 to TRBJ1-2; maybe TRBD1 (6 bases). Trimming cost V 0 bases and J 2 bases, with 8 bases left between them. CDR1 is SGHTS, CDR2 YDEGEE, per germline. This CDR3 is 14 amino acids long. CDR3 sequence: CASSLDTGNYGYTF. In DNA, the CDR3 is TGTGCCAGCAGCTTGGATACAGGGAACTATGGCTACACCTTC. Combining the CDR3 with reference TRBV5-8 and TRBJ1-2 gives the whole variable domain EAGVTQSPTHLIKTRGQQATLRCSPISGHTSVYWYQQALGLGLQFLLWYDEGEERNRGNFPPRFSGRQFPNYSSELNVNALELEDSALYLCASSLDTGNYGYTFGSGTRLTVV.

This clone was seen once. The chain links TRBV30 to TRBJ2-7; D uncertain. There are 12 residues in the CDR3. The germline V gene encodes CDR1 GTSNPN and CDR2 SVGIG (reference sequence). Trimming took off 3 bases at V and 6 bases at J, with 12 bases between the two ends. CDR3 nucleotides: TGTGCCTGGAGCCGTTTGGCATCCGAGCAGTACTTC. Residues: CAWSRLASEQYF.

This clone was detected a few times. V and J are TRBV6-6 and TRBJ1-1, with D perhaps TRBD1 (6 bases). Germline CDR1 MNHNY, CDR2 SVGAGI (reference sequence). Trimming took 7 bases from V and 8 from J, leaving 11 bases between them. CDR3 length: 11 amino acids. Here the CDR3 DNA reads TGTGCCAGCATTTCCGGGACAGAAGCTTTCTTT. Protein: CASISGTEAFF.

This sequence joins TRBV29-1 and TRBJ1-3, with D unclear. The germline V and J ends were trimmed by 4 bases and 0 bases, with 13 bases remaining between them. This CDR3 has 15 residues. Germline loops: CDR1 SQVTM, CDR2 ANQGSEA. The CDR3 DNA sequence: TGCAGCGTTGCCCAGGCAGGCAGCTCTGGAAACACCATATATTTT. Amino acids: CSVAQAGSSGNTIYF.

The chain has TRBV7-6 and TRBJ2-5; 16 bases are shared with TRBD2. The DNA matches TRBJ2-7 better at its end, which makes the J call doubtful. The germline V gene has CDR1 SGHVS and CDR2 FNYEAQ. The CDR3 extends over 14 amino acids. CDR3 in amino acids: CASSGTSGGAEQYF. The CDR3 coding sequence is TGTGCCAGCAGCGGGACTAGCGGGGGGGCCGAGCAGTACTTC.

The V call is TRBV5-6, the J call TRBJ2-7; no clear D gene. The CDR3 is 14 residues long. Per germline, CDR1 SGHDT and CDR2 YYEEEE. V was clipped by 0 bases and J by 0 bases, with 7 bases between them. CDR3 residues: CASSLDTSSYEQYF. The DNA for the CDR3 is TGTGCCAGCAGCTTGGACACGAGCTCCTACGAGCAGTACTTC. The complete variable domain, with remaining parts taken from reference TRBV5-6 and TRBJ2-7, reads DAGVTQSPTHLIKTRGQQVTLRCSPKSGHDTVSWYQQALGQGPQFIFQYYEEEERQRGNFPDRFSGHQFPNYSSELNVNALLLGDSALYLCASSLDTSSYEQYFGPGTRLTVT.

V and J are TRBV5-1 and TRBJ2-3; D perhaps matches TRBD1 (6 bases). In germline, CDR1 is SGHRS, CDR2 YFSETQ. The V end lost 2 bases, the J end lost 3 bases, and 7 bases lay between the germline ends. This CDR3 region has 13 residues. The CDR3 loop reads CASSLQGTDTQYF. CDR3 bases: TGCGCCAGCAGCTTACAGGGAACAGATACGCAGTATTTT.